This passage covers 12 T cell receptor beta chains from one sample sequenced in a study of blood T cell repertoires in COVID-19. Here immunoSEQ multiplex PCR was the method, and the copy in TCRdb shows in-frame clones only, minus some. Of around 230,000 clones in the sample, around four fifths were seen once. The sample was peripheral blood. Source of these receptors: a woman between 35 and 50 years old with active or convalescent COVID-19.

This sequence joins TRBV30 and TRBJ1-2, with 7 bases that match TRBD1. The CDR3 totals 14 residues. V trimming: 4 bases; J trimming: 2 bases; junction bases outside the gene matches: 7. Germline V gives CDR1 GTSNPN, CDR2 SVGIG (reference sequence). Here the CDR3 reads CAWTLDRENYGYTF. The CDR3 region has the DNA TGTGCCTGGACATTAGACAGGGAGAACTATGGCTACACCTTC. Using reference TRBV30 and TRBJ1-2 for the parts outside the CDR3, the full variable domain is SQTIHQWPATLVQPVGSPLSLECTVEGTSNPNLYWYRQAAGRGLQLLFYSVGIGQISSEVPQNLSASRPQDRQFILSSKKLLLSDSGFYLCAWTLDRENYGYTFGSGTRLTVV.

On this clone: The same CDR3 can be traced to other DNA sequences in this sample. This rearrangement joins TRBV27 to TRBJ2-7, with D possibly being TRBD2 (6 bases). Trimming cost V 3 bases and J 7 bases, with 7 bases left between them. Germline V lookup: CDR1 MNHEY, CDR2 SMNVEV (reference sequence). This CDR3 is 11 amino acids long. CDR3 in amino acids: CASSFGGEQYF. Here the CDR3 DNA reads TGTGCCAGCAGTTTCGGGGGAGAGCAGTACTTC.

The chain recombines TRBV19 with TRBJ1-5; the match to TRBD1 covers 12 bases. From germline, CDR1 is LNHDA and CDR2 SQIVND (reference sequence). The CDR3 length is 14 residues. Trimming cost V 6 bases and J 5 bases; bases outside gene matches: 2. The DNA for the CDR3 is TGTGCCAGTAGCGGGACAGGGGGCGATCAGCCCCAGCATTTT. Translation: CASSGTGGDQPQHF.

This chain joins TRBV5-4 and TRBJ2-3; 8 nucleotides match TRBD2. The CDR3 is made up of 14 amino acids. V gave up 6 bases and J gave up 4 bases; unmatched junction bases: 7. Germline CDR1 is SGHNT and CDR2 is YYREEE (reference sequence). CDR3 in amino acids: CASILRGGSDTQYF. The CDR3 DNA reads TGTGCCAGCATTCTACGGGGGGGCTCAGATACGCAGTATTTT.

The chain carries TRBV28 and TRBJ1-3, with 8 bases matching TRBD1. The junction had 8 bases not matched to a gene; V was cut back by 6 bases and J by 4 bases. Germline assignment: CDR1 MDHEN and CDR2 SYDVKM. The CDR3 runs 15 residues. CDR3 in DNA: TGTGCCAGCAGCCCCCCGGACAGGGCCGGAAACACCATATATTTT. Translation: CASSPPDRAGNTIYF.

The genes are TRBV5-1 and TRBJ1-2; 10 positions match TRBD1. Unmatched junction bases numbered 14, after V lost 1 base and J lost 8 bases. CDR3 length equals 17 residues. Germline V gene data show CDR1 as SGHRS and CDR2 as YFSETQ. Here the CDR3 reads CASSLSGQGPSGGGYTF. In DNA, the CDR3 is TGCGCCAGCAGCTTGTCGGGACAGGGGCCCTCCGGAGGGGGCTACACCTTC.

This chain connects TRBV5-1 to TRBJ2-6, with D hard to call. The CDR3 totals 15 residues. Deletions cut 0 bases from V and 2 bases from J, with 6 bases between. In germline, CDR1 is SGHRS, CDR2 YFSETQ. The CDR3 DNA is TGCGCCAGCAGCTTGGACAATGCTGGGGCCAACGTCCTGACTTTC. Protein product: CASSLDNAGANVLTF. Full variable domain (missing parts from reference TRBV5-1 and TRBJ2-6): KAGVTQTPRYLIKTRGQQVTLSCSPISGHRSVSWYQQTPGQGLQFLFEYFSETQRNKGNFPGRFSGRQFSNSRSEMNVSTLELGDSALYLCASSLDNAGANVLTFGAGSRLTVL.

The rearrangement joins TRBV19 to TRBJ2-7; perhaps TRBD2 as D (5 bases). This CDR3 region has 17 residues. The V and J ends lost 3 bases and 5 bases respectively, with 23 bases between them. The V gene's germline CDR1 is LNHDA and CDR2 SQIVND (reference sequence). The CDR3 sequence: CASSIPSKTEGTNEQYF. In nucleotides, the CDR3 is TGTGCCAGTAGTATCCCTAGTAAGACCGAGGGAACGAACGAGCAGTACTTC.

J is TRBJ2-2 and V is TRBV5-6; 9 positions agree with TRBD2. This CDR3 comprises 16 residues. Losses at the gene ends were 0 bases for V and 5 bases for J; bases not matched to a gene: 5. Germline loops: CDR1 SGHDT, CDR2 YYEEEE. This CDR3 reads CASSLVSSGVTGELFF. CDR3 DNA: TGTGCCAGCAGCTTGGTGTCTAGCGGGGTAACCGGGGAGCTGTTTTTT.

The chain carries TRBV3-1 (or the pseudogene TRBV3-2) and TRBJ2-1; 14 bases line up with TRBD2. V shed 4 bases, J shed 9 bases, and the junction held 11 bases outside the gene matches. CDR1 and CDR2 (germline): LGHDT, YNNKEL (reference sequence). The CDR3 contains 17 residues. The CDR3 reads CASSPPTSGGAGSEQFF. The CDR3 DNA reads TGTGCCAGCAGCCCTCCGACTAGCGGGGGGGCAGGAAGTGAGCAGTTCTTC.

The gene calls are TRBV2 and TRBJ1-2; no definite D call. Germline V CDR1 and CDR2: SNHLY, FYNNEI. V gave up 2 bases and J gave up 6 bases, with 13 bases separating them. This CDR3 contains 14 residues. The CDR3 DNA reads as TGTGCCAGCAGTGAATCCGGGGTTCATCATGGCTACACCTTC. Its protein is CASSESGVHHGYTF. Complete variable domain (other parts from reference TRBV2 and TRBJ1-2): EPEVTQTPSHQVTQMGQEVILRCVPISNHLYFYWYRQILGQKVEFLVSFYNNEISEKSEIFDDQFSVERPDGSNFTLKIRSTKLEDSAMYFCASSESGVHHGYTFGSGTRLTVV.

The chain has TRBV30 and TRBJ2-7, with D hard to call. CDR3 length: 14 amino acids. Germline assignment: CDR1 GTSNPN and CDR2 SVGIG (reference sequence). V lost 1 base, J lost 5 bases, and 15 bases lay in between. The CDR3, as DNA: TGTGCCTGGAGTGGAGGTGGTCTACTCGACGAGCAGTACTTC. Protein sequence: CAWSGGGLLDEQYF.